The present T cell receptor beta chain was sequenced within a study of blood T cell repertoires in COVID-19. At the level of the study: Italy, Spain and the United States were the sources of the convalescent and acute COVID-19 samples. In each case, the material was cDNA or gDNA derived from T cells, B-cell-depleted T cells, or PBMCs.

The germline V and J ends were trimmed by 6 bases and 6 bases, with 14 bases remaining between them. The CDR3 length is 12 residues. Germline lookup yields CDR1 SQVTM and CDR2 ANQGSEA. In the original processing: Estimates of nucleated cell counts were drawn from the amplification of reference gene primers. Assay: immunoSEQ multiplex PCR; the TCRdb copy retains only in-frame clones and omits some. V, J and clone size are taken as reported in that table, and D and trimming were inferred from the DNA itself. Of around 100,000 clones listed, approximately 78% were seen once; the top ten hold about 9.6%.

The receptor was derived from a man aged 55 to 70 with active or convalescent COVID-19. The V call is TRBV29-1, the J call TRBJ1-1; maybe TRBD1 (6 bases). Specimen: peripheral blood. CDR3 in amino acids: CSVLQGSPEAFF. The CDR3, as DNA: TGCAGCGTGCTACAGGGCTCCCCTGAAGCTTTCTTT.